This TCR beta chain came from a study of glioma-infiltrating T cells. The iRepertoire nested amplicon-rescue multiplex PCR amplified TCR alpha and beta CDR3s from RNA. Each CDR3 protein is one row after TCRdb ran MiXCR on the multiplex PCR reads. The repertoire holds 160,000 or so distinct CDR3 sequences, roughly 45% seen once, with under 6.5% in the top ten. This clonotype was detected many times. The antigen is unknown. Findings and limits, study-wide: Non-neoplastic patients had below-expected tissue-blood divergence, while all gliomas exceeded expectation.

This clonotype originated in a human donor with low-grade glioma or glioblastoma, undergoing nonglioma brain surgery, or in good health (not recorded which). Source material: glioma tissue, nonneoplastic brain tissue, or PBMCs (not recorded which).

CDR3 in amino acids: CASSLGQGNGYTF. For the CDR3, the DNA is TGTGCCAGCAGCCTGGGACAGGGAAATGGCTACACCTTC. V gene TRBV6-1 combines with J gene TRBJ1-2; 9 nucleotides align to TRBD1. J gave up 6 bases and V 6 bases, and 5 bases lay outside the gene matches. CDR3 length: 13 residues. Germline CDR1 and CDR2: MNHNS and SASEGT.